The 30 T cell receptor beta chains given below trace back to one sample, sequenced in a study of blood T cells in healthy people across ages. A second PCR of roughly 7 to 11 cycles used a sample-barcoded 5' primer and a J-beta primer mix. TCRdb recomputed calls from the 5' RACE reads with MiXCR, one row per CDR3 protein. The repertoire holds fewer than 2 million distinct CDR3 sequences, with 35% to 50% as singletons. Sequenced input: blood. Receptors were obtained from a human donor in good health.

This clonotype has only a few counts. The rearrangement joins TRBV4-1 to TRBJ1-2; possibly TRBD1 for D (5 bases). V lost 8 bases, J lost 4 bases, and 11 bases lay in between. Germline V gives CDR1 MGHRA, CDR2 YSYEKL. The CDR3 is 12 amino acids. CDR3 sequence (DNA): TGCGCCAGCTATTCGGGGGTCTATGGCTACACCTTC. It specifies CASYSGVYGYTF.

Many counts were recorded for this clonotype. The chain is built from TRBV12-3 or TRBV12-4 and TRBJ1-2; D gene ambiguous. The CDR3 spans 13 residues. Trimming removed 4 bases at V and 4 bases at J, with 10 bases between. CDR3: CASSSLGGYGYTF. In DNA, the CDR3 is TGTGCCAGCAGTTCCCTCGGCGGCTATGGCTACACCTTC.

This rearrangement joins TRBV6-2 or TRBV6-3 to TRBJ2-4, with D possibly TRBD2 on 6 matching bases. The DNA matches TRBJ2-5 better at its end, which makes the J call doubtful. Germline CDR1 reads MNHEY; CDR2 reads SVGEGT. The CDR3 length is 14 residues. CDR3 DNA: TGTGCCAGCAGCGGCGTAGCGGTTCAAGAGACCCAGTACTTC. Translating it yields CASSGVAVQETQYF.

This clonotype turned up a few times. This CDR3 reads CASSLARPASVYGYTF. DNA of the CDR3: TGTGCCAGCAGCTTAGCTCGCCCCGCGTCTGTCTATGGCTACACCTTC. V usage is TRBV7-8 and J usage is TRBJ1-2; D not resolved. Germline V gene lookup returns CDR1 SGHVS and CDR2 FQNEAQ. This CDR3 has 16 residues. V shed 0 bases and J shed 4 bases, with 15 bases lying between them.

The rearrangement uses TRBV5-1 and TRBJ2-7; 7 bases are shared with TRBD1. Trimming took 2 bases from V and 0 from J; bases not matched to a gene: 5. CDR1 and CDR2 from the germline V gene are SGHRS and YFSETQ. The CDR3 totals 15 residues. The CDR3 DNA reads as TGCGCCAGCAGCTTAGGACAGGCCATCTCCTACGAGCAGTACTTC. The encoded protein is CASSLGQAISYEQYF.

This clonotype was seen more than once but under ten times. The V and J genes are TRBV12-3 or TRBV12-4 and TRBJ1-4; TRBD1 might be the D (5 bases). The CDR3 spans 15 residues. Trimming removed 6 bases at V and 7 bases at J, with 18 bases between. The CDR3, as DNA: TGTGCCAGCAGACCACGTAGGGGCCCCGGTGAAAAACTGTTTTTT. This sequence encodes CASRPRRGPGEKLFF.

This chain uses TRBV20-1 with TRBJ1-4, with D hard to call. The CDR3 spans 14 residues. V shed 0 bases and J shed 9 bases, with 14 bases lying between them. Looked up from germline, CDR1 is DFQATT and CDR2 is SNEGSKA (reference sequence). CDR3 DNA: TGCAGTGCTAGAGATCCCCAGGATAGTAAAAAACTGTTTTTT. Amino acids: CSARDPQDSKKLFF.

The chain combines TRBV19 with TRBJ2-7; TRBD1 matches 9 bases. The CDR3 totals 14 residues. With 6 bases clipped from V and 3 bases from J, the junction kept 6 bases outside the gene matches. Germline CDR1 is LNHDA and CDR2 is SQIVND (reference sequence). The CDR3 nucleotides read TGTGCCAGTAGAGCGGGACAGGGTGACTACGAGCAGTACTTC. Amino acids: CASRAGQGDYEQYF.

A note on this clonotype: One end of the junction does not line up with germline, which may come from a read error. J is TRBJ2-1 and V is TRBV28; TRBD1 agrees at 9 bases. The CDR3 runs to 16 residues. CDR1 MDHEN and CDR2 SYDVKM come from the germline V gene. The CDR3 DNA follows: TGTGCCAGCAGCCCACCGGGACAGGGTCTCTTGAATGAGCAGGTCTTC. Protein: CASSPPGQGLLNEQVF.

The chain links TRBV6-2 or TRBV6-3 to TRBJ2-5; 9 bases fit TRBD2. The CDR3 length is 13 residues. The junction had 4 bases not matched to a gene; V was cut back by 6 bases and J by 5 bases. Germline V gene data show CDR1 as MNHEY and CDR2 as SVGEGT. CDR3 residues: CASRAGGVETQYF. Written as DNA, the CDR3 is TGTGCCAGCAGAGCGGGGGGAGTTGAGACCCAGTACTTC.

The chain is built from TRBV12-3 or TRBV12-4 and TRBJ2-1, with D tentatively TRBD1 (6 bases). V was shortened by 6 bases and J by 7 bases, with 22 bases between the two germline ends. This CDR3 spans 16 amino acids. CDR3 nucleotide sequence: TGTGCCAGCAGGGAGCCTCCCGGGACACTCGAAAATGAGCAGTTCTTC. Translation: CASREPPGTLENEQFF.

The chain joins TRBV11-3 to TRBJ1-1; perhaps TRBD1 as D (5 bases). The V end was cut by 6 bases, the J end by 6 bases, with 11 bases between. The germline gives CDR1 SGHNT, CDR2 YENEEA. This CDR3 is built from 12 residues. The CDR3 is CASRRGTAEAFF. CDR3 nucleotide sequence: TGTGCCAGCAGGAGAGGGACCGCTGAAGCTTTCTTT.

On this clonotype itself: At one of its ends the junction is not consistent with the germline gene, which may arise from a read error. The genes are TRBV7-9 and TRBJ2-1; D ambiguous. Germline CDR1 reads SEHNR; CDR2 reads FQNEAQ (reference sequence). The CDR3 has 13 residues. The CDR3 region is CVSSLATDSPKFF. The CDR3 DNA sequence: TGTGTCAGCAGCTTAGCAACCGACTCCCCCAAGTTCTTC.

The V and J genes are TRBV4-3 and TRBJ2-4; 9 bases fit TRBD2. The DNA end is more similar to TRBJ2-7, so the J call may be wrong. CDR1 is LGHNA and CDR2 is YSLEER in the germline V gene. The CDR3 loop spans 15 amino acids. CDR3 sequence reads: CASSQDGAGGNEQYF. CDR3 nucleotide sequence: TGCGCCAGCAGCCAAGACGGAGCGGGGGGCAACGAGCAGTACTTC.

This clonotype has more than one count but fewer than ten. CDR3 nucleotides: TGCGCCAGCAGGATGACAGGGAACTATGGCTACACCTTC. Translated: CASRMTGNYGYTF. V usage is TRBV4-1 and J usage is TRBJ1-2; 7 bases align to TRBD1. This CDR3 spans 13 amino acids. Germline CDR1 reads MGHRA; CDR2 reads YSYEKL. With V trimmed by 6 bases and J by 2 bases, 3 bases remained unmatched.

Many counts were recorded for this clonotype. The chain recombines TRBV2 with TRBJ2-7, with D tentatively TRBD2 (6 bases). Deletions cut 6 bases from V and 5 bases from J, with 14 bases between. The CDR3 length is 13 residues. From germline, CDR1 is SNHLY and CDR2 FYNNEI. In DNA, the CDR3 is TGTGCCAGCAGGGGAGGCGAGGTCCACGAGCAGTACTTC. It codes for CASRGGEVHEQYF. The full variable domain, in which reference TRBV2 and TRBJ2-7 provide the parts outside the CDR3, is EPEVTQTPSHQVTQMGQEVILRCVPISNHLYFYWYRQILGQKVEFLVSFYNNEISEKSEIFDDQFSVERPDGSNFTLKIRSTKLEDSAMYFCASRGGEVHEQYFGPGTRLTVT.

The chain has TRBV12-5 and TRBJ2-1, with D unclear. V shed 6 bases and J shed 10 bases, with 13 bases lying between them. CDR3 length: 12 residues. Looked up from germline, CDR1 is LGHNT and CDR2 is FRNRAP. CDR3 residues: CASGPASDEQFF. CDR3 bases: TGTGCTAGTGGCCCCGCAAGCGACGAGCAGTTCTTC.

The chain has TRBV7-2 and TRBJ2-1; D remains ambiguous. This CDR3 contains 13 residues. From germline, CDR1 is SGHTA and CDR2 FQGNSA. V lost 5 bases, J lost 8 bases, and 13 bases lay in between. The CDR3 protein is CASSPVMGDEQFF. The DNA for the CDR3 is TGTGCCAGCAGCCCCGTCATGGGCGATGAGCAGTTCTTC.

Details on this clonotype: Given a much more abundant clone one base away, this may be a read error. The chain is built from TRBV7-2 and TRBJ2-5; no firm D call. Per germline, CDR1 SGHTA and CDR2 FQGNSA. The CDR3 loop spans 15 amino acids. CDR3 bases: TGTGTCAGCAGCTTAGTATCAGGTCCTCAAGAGACCCAGTACTTC. This translates into CVSSLVSGPQETQYF.

This clonotype was detected only a few times. The chain links TRBV10-3 to TRBJ2-5; 8 bases map to TRBD2. Per the germline V gene, CDR1 is ENHRY and CDR2 is SYGVKD. This CDR3 has 15 amino acids. The junction had 7 bases not matched to a gene; V was cut back by 2 bases and J by 5 bases. CDR3 nucleotide sequence: TGTGCCATCAGTGAGGTAGCGGGGAGAGGGGAGACCCAGTACTTC. Encoded protein: CAISEVAGRGETQYF.

The rearrangement uses TRBV4-1 and TRBJ2-1; 8 bases fit TRBD1. V trimming: 5 bases; J trimming: 0 bases; junction bases outside the gene matches: 6. Germline values: CDR1 MGHRA, CDR2 YSYEKL. The CDR3 runs to 16 residues. This chain's CDR3 is CASSKTGTGSYNEQFF. As DNA, the CDR3 is TGCGCCAGCAGCAAAACCGGGACAGGCTCCTACAATGAGCAGTTCTTC.

This clonotype was detected only a few times. The chain has TRBV20-1 and TRBJ2-7; 7 bases match TRBD1. V trimming: 6 bases; J trimming: 5 bases; junction bases outside the gene matches: 13. CDR3 length: 14 amino acids. Looked up from germline, CDR1 is DFQATT and CDR2 is SNEGSKA (reference sequence). In DNA form, the CDR3 reads TGCAGTGCGCCATTTGACAGGGCTCCTAACGAGCAGTACTTC. It translates to CSAPFDRAPNEQYF.

This clonotype came up many times. The rearrangement links TRBV20-1 to TRBJ2-7; D gene uncertain. This CDR3 is 11 amino acids long. Germline CDR1 is DFQATT and CDR2 is SNEGSKA (reference sequence). CDR3: CSAGDSYEQYF. In nucleotides, the CDR3 is TGCAGCGCTGGGGACTCCTACGAGCAGTACTTC.

This chain uses TRBV7-2 with TRBJ2-1; D is possibly TRBD2 (7 bases). Trimming took 5 bases from V and 7 from J, leaving 24 bases between them. The CDR3 totals 17 residues. Germline lookup yields CDR1 SGHTA and CDR2 FQGNSA. CDR3 protein: CASSRPVGGTPINEQFF. The CDR3 region has the DNA TGTGCCAGCAGCCGGCCCGTGGGGGGGACACCCATAAATGAGCAGTTCTTC.

V usage is TRBV3-1 and J usage is TRBJ2-1; 7 positions match TRBD2. CDR1 and CDR2 (germline): LGHDT, YNNKEL (reference sequence). The CDR3 is 14 amino acids. J lost 6 bases, V lost 5 bases, and 7 bases had no gene match. CDR3 amino acids: CASSYSGRLNEQFF. The CDR3 nucleotides are TGTGCCAGCAGCTATTCCGGGAGGCTCAATGAGCAGTTCTTC.

This clonotype was observed a single time. The chain recombines TRBV7-9 with TRBJ1-1; D gene ambiguous. CDR3 size: 12 residues. The germline V gene has CDR1 SEHNR and CDR2 FQNEAQ (reference sequence). Trimming took 4 bases from V and 8 from J, leaving 11 bases between them. The CDR3 DNA is TGTGCCAGCAGCTCCGACACCCTAGAAGCTTTCTTT. The encoded protein is CASSSDTLEAFF. The variable domain in full, with the rest retrieved from reference TRBV7-9 and TRBJ1-1, is DTGVSQNPRHKITKRGQNVTFRCDPISEHNRLYWYRQTLGQGPEFLTYFQNEAQLEKSRLLSDRFSAERPKGSFSTLEIQRTEQGDSAMYLCASSSDTLEAFFGQGTRLTVV.

This clonotype has ten or more counts. This chain joins TRBV7-2 and TRBJ1-1; no clear D gene. With 7 bases removed from V and 1 base from J, the gap between germline ends came to 4 bases. The CDR3 is made up of 11 amino acids. Germline V CDR1 and CDR2: SGHTA, FQGNSA. CDR3 residues: CASKGNTEAFF. DNA of the CDR3: TGTGCCAGCAAGGGGAACACTGAAGCTTTCTTT.

In its sample, this clonotype was seen a few times. The chain couples TRBV29-1 to TRBJ1-2; perhaps TRBD1 as D (6 bases). Germline V gene data show CDR1 as SQVTM and CDR2 as ANQGSEA. The CDR3 totals 13 residues. V was clipped by 6 bases and J by 6 bases, with 17 bases between them. The CDR3 sequence: CSVQGYQTDGYTF. DNA for the CDR3: TGCAGCGTACAGGGCTATCAGACAGATGGCTACACCTTC.

This clonotype has just a few counts. A read error may be the cause here, since a much bigger clone is one base away. The chain recombines TRBV7-9 with TRBJ1-2, with D maybe TRBD1 (5 bases). The CDR3 sequence is 13 residues long. Trimming took 5 bases from V and 2 from J, leaving 9 bases between them. Germline CDR1 reads SEHNR; CDR2 reads FQNEAQ (reference sequence). CDR3 sequence: CASSPKGNYGYTF. Here the CDR3 DNA reads TGTGCCAGCAGCCCCAAGGGGAACTATGGCTACACCTTC.

This clonotype was seen only a few times. V and J are TRBV4-1 and TRBJ2-7, with TRBD2 identical over 8 bases. Looked up from germline, CDR1 is MGHRA and CDR2 is YSYEKL. There are 16 residues in the CDR3. The ends lost 2 bases at V and 1 base at J; junction bases unmatched: 7. CDR3 amino acids: CASSQRGGQKSYEQYF. The CDR3 DNA sequence: TGCGCCAGCAGCCAACGGGGGGGGCAGAAGTCCTACGAGCAGTACTTC.